The 10 T cell receptor beta chains below come from one sample, sequenced in a study of T cells in Graves' hyperthyroidism and ophthalmopathy. The source material, RNA transcripts, was used to amplify TCR beta CDR3 regions. The primer set for the first-round RT-PCR of the TCR CDR3 was HTBI. Using its own MiXCR run on the multiplex PCR reads, TCRdb lists one record per CDR3 protein. Here the sample spans around 250,000 distinct CDR3 sequences, less than 15% being singletons. The sample comprised blood. The origin of the receptors is a middle-aged woman with Graves' hyperthyroidism that later progressed to Graves' ophthalmopathy.

The chain employs TRBV27 and TRBJ1-4; perhaps TRBD1 as D (5 bases). The V gene lost 1 base and the J gene lost 7 bases, with 10 bases spanning the gap. Germline CDR1 is MNHEY and CDR2 is SMNVEV (reference sequence). CDR3 length: 14 amino acids. The CDR3 bases are TGTGCCAGCAGTTTATTGGCAGGGAGTGAAAAACTGTTTTTT. As protein: CASSLLAGSEKLFF.

This clonotype was detected many times. V usage is TRBV11-1 and J usage is TRBJ2-1, with 12 bases lining up with TRBD2. CDR1 SGHAT and CDR2 FQDESV come from the germline V gene (reference sequence). This CDR3 region has 16 residues. V was pared by 1 base and J by 3 bases, with 1 base of the junction left unmatched. In DNA form, the CDR3 reads TGTGCCAGCAGCTTAGGACTAGCGGGAGTCTACAATGAGCAGTTCTTC. Its translation is CASSLGLAGVYNEQFF.

This clonotype has just a few counts. The chain couples TRBV24-1 to TRBJ2-2; no firm D call. CDR1 KGHDR and CDR2 SFDVKD come from the germline V gene. Trimming left V 2 bases short and J 7 bases short, with 10 bases between. This CDR3 region has 14 residues. The CDR3: CATSDYEEIGELFF. CDR3 nucleotide sequence: TGTGCCACCAGTGATTATGAGGAGATCGGGGAGCTGTTTTTT.

This clonotype was counted at least ten times. The rearrangement uses TRBV28 and TRBJ2-7; weak D call: TRBD2 (7 bases). CDR1 and CDR2 (germline): MDHEN, SYDVKM. Trimming pared 7 bases from V and 4 bases from J, leaving 17 bases between. This CDR3 comprises 14 residues. CDR3 sequence: CASIPMGGAYEQYF. CDR3 nucleotides: TGTGCCAGCATCCCGATGGGGGGGGCGTACGAGCAGTACTTC.

This clonotype was observed at least ten times. The J gene is TRBJ1-1, the V gene TRBV15, with unresolved D. Germline V gives CDR1 LNHNV, CDR2 YYDKDF (reference sequence). Trimming stripped 3 bases from V and 4 bases from J, with 15 bases between. The CDR3 consists of 15 residues. The CDR3 loop reads CATSSYVILLTEAFF. The CDR3 DNA reads TGTGCCACCAGCAGCTACGTCATACTCCTCACTGAAGCTTTCTTT.

Only a few counts were recorded for this clonotype. This rearrangement joins TRBV19 to TRBJ2-1, with a tentative D call TRBD2 (6 bases). Deletions cut 6 bases from V and 5 bases from J, with 14 bases between. Germline lookup yields CDR1 LNHDA and CDR2 SQIVND (reference sequence). CDR3 size: 14 residues. The CDR3 DNA is TGTGCCAGTAGATTAGGGGCGGGAAACAATGAGCAGTTCTTC. This translates into CASRLGAGNNEQFF.

This clonotype appeared many times. The chain is built from TRBV12-3 or TRBV12-4 and TRBJ2-1; D gene uncertain. V was trimmed by 6 bases and J by 0 bases, leaving 9 bases between them. The CDR3 covers 14 residues. The CDR3 DNA reads as TGTGCCAGCAGCTTACTGAGCTCCTACAATGAGCAGTTCTTC. The encoded protein is CASSLLSSYNEQFF.

This clonotype was counted at least ten times. This chain links TRBV20-1 with TRBJ1-5; 10 positions agree with TRBD1. This CDR3 is 15 amino acids long. The trim removed 4 bases at V and 4 bases at J, leaving 7 bases unmatched. CDR1 and CDR2 from the germline V gene are DFQATT and SNEGSKA (reference sequence). The CDR3 sequence is CSAMTGGMLNQPQHF. CDR3 nucleotides: TGCAGTGCTATGACAGGGGGCATGTTGAATCAGCCCCAGCATTTT.

This clonotype was counted ten times or more. This rearrangement joins TRBV2 to TRBJ2-6; TRBD2 is a possible D gene (5 bases). The V gene's germline CDR1 is SNHLY and CDR2 FYNNEI. The CDR3 is 15 residues long. V lost 3 bases, J lost 2 bases, and 8 bases lay in between. The DNA of the CDR3 is TGTGCCAGCAGTGAGGAGGTAGCTGGGGCCAACGTCCTGACTTTC. Translating it yields CASSEEVAGANVLTF.

This clonotype was seen many times. This chain links TRBV12-3 or TRBV12-4 with TRBJ2-7; the D is unclear. CDR3 size: 12 residues. V was clipped by 4 bases and J by 1 base, with 5 bases between them. CDR3 coding DNA: TGTGCCAGCAGTTATCTTTCCTACGAGCAGTACTTC. Encoded protein: CASSYLSYEQYF.